The table lists the clone carrying this T cell receptor (beta chain) with a count of one. The target antigen is unknown. Data came from immunoSEQ multiplex PCR; TCRdb stores just in-frame clones and leaves some out. The data contain approximately 2.3 million clones, 80% to 95% of them seen just once; the ten biggest clones take up 0.39%. This CDR3 comprises 18 residues. The data derive from a study of shared clonotypes between healthy human individuals. For the study at large: Per donor, three plates held CD4 naive cells, three held CD4 memory, two held CD8 naive and one held CD8 memory. Findings and limits, study-wide: There were few donors, and this limited the genetic and exposure-history diversity represented.

The sequenced sample consisted of naive CD4+ T cells from PBMCs. This sample's subset: CD45RA+ positively selected. The TCR sequence derives from a young man in good health. Some clones in this sample may be carry-over from other donors' samples. The chain joins TRBV12-2 to TRBJ2-7; the DNA was not used to check the table's D call, TRBD1. TRBV12-2 is noted as a pseudogene. DNA for the CDR3: TGTGCAAGTCGCTCAGCAGGTTGGGGGCCATGCCCGTCGGGCGAGCAGTACTTC. Encoded protein: CASRSAGWGPCPSGEQYF.